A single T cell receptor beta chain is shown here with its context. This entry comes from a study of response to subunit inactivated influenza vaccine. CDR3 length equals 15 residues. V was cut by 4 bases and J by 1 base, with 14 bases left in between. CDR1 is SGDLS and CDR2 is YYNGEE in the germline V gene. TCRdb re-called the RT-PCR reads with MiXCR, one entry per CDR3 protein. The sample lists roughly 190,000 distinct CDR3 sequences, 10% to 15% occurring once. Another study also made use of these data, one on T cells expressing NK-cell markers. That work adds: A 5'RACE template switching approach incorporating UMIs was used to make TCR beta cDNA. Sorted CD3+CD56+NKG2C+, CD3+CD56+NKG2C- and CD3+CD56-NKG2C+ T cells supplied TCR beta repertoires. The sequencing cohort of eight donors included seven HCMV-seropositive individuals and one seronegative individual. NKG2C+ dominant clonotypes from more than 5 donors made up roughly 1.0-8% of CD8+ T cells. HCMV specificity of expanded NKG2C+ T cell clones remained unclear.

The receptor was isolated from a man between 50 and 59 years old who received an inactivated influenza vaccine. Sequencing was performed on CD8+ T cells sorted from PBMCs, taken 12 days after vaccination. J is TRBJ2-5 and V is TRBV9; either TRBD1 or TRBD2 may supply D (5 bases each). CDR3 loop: CASSSGTRPQETQYF. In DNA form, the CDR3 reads TGTGCCAGCAGCTCCGGGACGAGACCCCAAGAGACCCAGTACTTC.